This TCR beta chain comes out of a study of blood T cell repertoires in COVID-19. Whole-study context: The United States, Italy and Spain supplied acute and convalescent COVID-19 samples. PBMCs, B-cell-depleted T cells, or T cells were the source of the cDNA or gDNA that made up the material.

The germline V gene has CDR1 SGHNT and CDR2 YYREEE (reference sequence). V lost 4 bases and J 0 bases, leaving 20 bases between the germline ends. The length of the CDR3 is 18 residues. In the study's own analysis: How many nucleated cells were present was estimated from reference gene primer amplification. The repertoire was sequenced with immunoSEQ multiplex PCR; TCRdb's copy has only in-frame clones and lacks some. The V and J calls and the clone size are those of that table, but D and trimming were determined from the DNA. The sample lists about 180,000 clones; roughly nine tenths were seen once. This clone was seen just once.

This receptor was obtained from a woman in her 30s with active or convalescent COVID-19. This sequence joins TRBV5-4 and TRBJ2-1; a possible D gene is TRBD1 (6 bases). Sequenced input: peripheral blood. The DNA for the CDR3 is TGTGCCAGCAGCCCCGGACAGAGAACAAGTTTCTCCTACAATGAGCAGTTCTTC. Amino acid sequence: CASSPGQRTSFSYNEQFF.